The clone carrying this T cell receptor (beta chain) occurred a few times. The CDR3 loop spans 17 amino acids. The germline V gene has CDR1 PRHDT and CDR2 FYEKMQ (reference sequence). The ends lost 2 bases at V and 5 bases at J; junction bases unmatched: 6. The sample originates from a study of T cells in Graves' hyperthyroidism and ophthalmopathy. RNA transcripts were the template for amplifying TCR beta CDR3 regions. The HTBI set primed first-round TCR CDR3 RT-PCR. TCRdb re-called the multiplex PCR reads through MiXCR, storing one row per CDR3 protein. The sample comprises roughly 600,000 distinct CDR3 sequences, about 14% of which are singletons, and around 12% rests with the top ten. On the basis of clinical symptoms, serum thyroxine and TRAb, thyroid ultrasound and orbital computed tomography, diagnoses were made.

This sequence joins TRBV13 and TRBJ2-2; 12 nucleotides agree with TRBD2. The clonotype comes from a woman aged 50 to 60 with Graves' ophthalmopathy. The sequencing sample was made of blood. The CDR3 is CASSLPQGTSGTGELFF. CDR3 nucleotides: TGTGCCAGCAGCTTACCTCAAGGGACTAGCGGGACCGGGGAGCTGTTTTTT.